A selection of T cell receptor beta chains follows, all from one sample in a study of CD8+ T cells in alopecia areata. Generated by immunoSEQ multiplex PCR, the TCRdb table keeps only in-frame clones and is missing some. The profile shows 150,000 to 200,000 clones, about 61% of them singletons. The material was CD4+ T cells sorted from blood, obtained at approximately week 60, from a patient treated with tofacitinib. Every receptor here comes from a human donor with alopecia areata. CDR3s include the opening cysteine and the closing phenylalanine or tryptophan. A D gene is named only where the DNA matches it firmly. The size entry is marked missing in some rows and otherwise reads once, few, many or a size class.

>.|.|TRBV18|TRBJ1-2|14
TGTGCCAGCTCACGGGTCCAGGGGAACTATGGCTACACCTTC
CASSRVQGNYGYTF
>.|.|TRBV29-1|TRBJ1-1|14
TGCAGCGTTGAAGTATCGGGGAGAGGGACTGAAGCTTTCTTT
CSVEVSGRGTEAFF
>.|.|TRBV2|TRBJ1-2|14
TGTGCCAGCAGTGAAGAAGGGCCCCGCTATGGCTACACCTTC
CASSEEGPRYGYTF
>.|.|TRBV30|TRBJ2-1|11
TGTGCCTGGAGTGTAACCGGGGGATTGTTCTTC
CAWSVTGGLFF
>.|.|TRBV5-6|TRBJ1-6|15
TGTGCCAGCAGCTCTCCGGGACGGGCAGATTCACCCCTCCACTTT
CASSSPGRADSPLHF
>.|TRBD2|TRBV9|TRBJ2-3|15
TGTGCCAGCAGCGGCCTAGCGGATAACACAGATACGCAGTATTTT
CASSGLADNTDTQYF
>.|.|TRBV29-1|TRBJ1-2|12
TGCAGCGTTGAATCCCGCGACTATGGCTACACCTTC
CSVESRDYGYTF
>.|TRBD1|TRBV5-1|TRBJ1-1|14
TGCGCCAGCATCCCCGACAGGGGGAACACTGAAGCTTTCTTT
CASIPDRGNTEAFF
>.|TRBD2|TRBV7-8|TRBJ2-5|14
TGTGCCAGCAGCCCCGGACTAGCGGGGAGGACCCAGTACTTC
CASSPGLAGRTQYF
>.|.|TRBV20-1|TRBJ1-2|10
TGCAGTGCTAGTGAAAATGGCTACACCTTC
CSASENGYTF
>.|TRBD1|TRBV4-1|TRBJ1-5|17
TGCGCCAGCAGCCAAACAGGGGGCTCTTCATTCAATCAGCCCCAGCATTTT
CASSQTGGSSFNQPQHF
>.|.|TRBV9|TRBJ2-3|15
TGTGCCAGCAGCGTACTCCCAGGGCCCACAGATACGCAGTATTTT
CASSVLPGPTDTQYF
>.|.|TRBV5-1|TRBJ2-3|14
TGCGCCAGCAGCTTGGACAGGCACACAGATACGCAGTATTTT
CASSLDRHTDTQYF
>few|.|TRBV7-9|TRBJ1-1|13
TGTGCCAGCACCGGTAACTCCTTCACTGAAGCTTTCTTT
CASTGNSFTEAFF
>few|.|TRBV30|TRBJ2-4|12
TGTGCCTGGAGTGTGACAGAGGCCTTTCAGTACTTC
CAWSVTEAFQYF
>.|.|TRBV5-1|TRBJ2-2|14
TGCGCCAGCAGTCGAGATTGGAACACCGGGGAGCTGTTTTTT
CASSRDWNTGELFF
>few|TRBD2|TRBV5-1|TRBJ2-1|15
TGCGCCAGCAGCTCCGGGACTAGCATTGGCAATGAGCAGTTCTTC
CASSSGTSIGNEQFF
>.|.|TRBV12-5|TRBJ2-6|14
TGTGCTAGTGGTTTCGGTGGTGGGGCCAACGTCCTGACTTTC
CASGFGGGANVLTF
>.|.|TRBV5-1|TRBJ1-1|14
TGCGCCAGCAGCTTGGACAGCTGGGGGACTGAAGCTTTCTTT
CASSLDSWGTEAFF
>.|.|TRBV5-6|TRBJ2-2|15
TGTGCCAGCAGCCTAGGACCCTCGAACACCGGGGAGCTGTTTTTT
CASSLGPSNTGELFF
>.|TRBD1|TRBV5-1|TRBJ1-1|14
TGCGCCAGCAGCCTCCGACAGGGTTGGACTGAAGCTTTCTTT
CASSLRQGWTEAFF
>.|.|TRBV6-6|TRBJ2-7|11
TGTGCCAGCAGTAGTCGGTACGAGCAGTACTTC
CASSSRYEQYF
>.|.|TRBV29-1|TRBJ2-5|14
TGCAGCGTTGGCCCCTCCGGAGCCCAAGAGACCCAGTACTTC
CSVGPSGAQETQYF
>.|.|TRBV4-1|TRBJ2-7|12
TGCGCCAGCAGCCAAGATGGCCTGGAGCAGTACTTC
CASSQDGLEQYF
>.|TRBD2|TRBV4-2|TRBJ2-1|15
TGTGCCAGCAGCCGGGGTCGGGGGGGCCAGGATGAGCAGTTCTTC
CASSRGRGGQDEQFF
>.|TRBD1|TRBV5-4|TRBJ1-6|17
TGTGCCAGCAGCTTGAAGGTCAGGGGGTTCTATAATTCACCCCTCCACTTT
CASSLKVRGFYNSPLHF
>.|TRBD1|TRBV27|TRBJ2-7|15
TGTGCCAGCAGTTATCTGCGGACAGGGGGCGGCGAGCAGTACTTC
CASSYLRTGGGEQYF
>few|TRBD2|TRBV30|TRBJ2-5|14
TGTGCCTGGGGGAATGGACTAGCCGGGGAGACCCAGTACTTC
CAWGNGLAGETQYF
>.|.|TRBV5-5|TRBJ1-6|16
TGTGCCAGCAGCTTGTATTTTTCAGGGGTTGCATCACCCCTCCACTTT
CASSLYFSGVASPLHF
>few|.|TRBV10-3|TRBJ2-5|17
TGTGCCATCAGTTCAATCCCTGGCGGGGGCCAACAAGAGACCCAGTACTTC
CAISSIPGGGQQETQYF
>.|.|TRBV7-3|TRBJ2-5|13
TGTGCCAGCAGCTTAACGGCCAAAGAGACCCAGTACTTC
CASSLTAKETQYF
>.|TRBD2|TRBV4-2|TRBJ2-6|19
TGTGCCAGCAGCCAAGATTCGTTCCAGCGGGGGACTGGGGCCAACGTCCTGACTTTC
CASSQDSFQRGTGANVLTF
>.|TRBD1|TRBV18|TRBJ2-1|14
TGTGCCAGCTCACAGGGGGCCACTTACCCTGAGCAGTTCTTC
CASSQGATYPEQFF
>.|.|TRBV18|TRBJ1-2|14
TGTGCCAGCTCACCCGAAGGGCTTAACTATGGCTACACCTTC
CASSPEGLNYGYTF
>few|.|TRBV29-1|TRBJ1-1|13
TGCAGCGTTGATGCGGGCAGAAACACTGAAGCTTTCTTT
CSVDAGRNTEAFF
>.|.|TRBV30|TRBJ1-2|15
TGTGCCTGGAGTGTACCACAGATAACTAACTATGGCTACACCTTC
CAWSVPQITNYGYTF